The rows below give T cell receptor beta chains drawn from one sample of a study of vaccination and CD4 T cells after COVID-19. TCRdb re-analysed the PCR reads in MiXCR, keeping a single row per CDR3 protein. The sample shows about 1,300 distinct CDR3 sequences, 15% to 20% of them seen only once. The antigens these receptors bind are not known. Sequencing was done on a sample of CD4+ T cells from blood, cultured in vitro. The receptors shown here come from a human donor in good health. Each CDR3 is given with its conserved first and last residue. The D gene is left open where the match is weak. Some rows mark clone size as missing; the rest say once, few, many or name a class of expanded clone.

TRBV28,TRBJ2-1,-,TRBD1,CASSYPGGIDNEQFF,TGTGCCAGCAGCTACCCAGGGGGTATCGACAATGAGCAGTTCTTC
TRBV11-3,TRBJ2-2,few,-,CASSPTGAGELFF,TGTGCCAGCAGCCCGACGGGGGCCGGGGAGCTGTTTTTT
TRBV4-1,TRBJ2-2,-,-,CASMPTGGTGELFF,TGCGCCAGCATGCCGACAGGCGGCACCGGGGAGCTGTTTTTT
TRBV15,TRBJ2-1,few,TRBD2,CATSSGPGLAGPKTTYNEQFF,TGTGCCACCAGCTCGGGTCCGGGACTAGCGGGACCTAAAACAACCTACAATGAGCAGTTCTTC
TRBV27,TRBJ2-7,-,-,CATWDPHQSSYEQYF,TGTGCCACTTGGGATCCTCATCAAAGCTCCTACGAGCAGTACTTC
TRBV28,TRBJ1-1,-,-,CASSAAGRGNTEAFF,TGTGCCAGCAGCGCCGCGGGGCGGGGGAACACTGAAGCTTTCTTT
TRBV28,TRBJ2-7,few,-,CASSSSYLGLTNYEQYF,TGTGCCAGCAGTTCCTCTTACCTGGGTCTAACAAACTACGAGCAGTACTTC
TRBV7-3,TRBJ2-2,medium-sized,-,CASSLTLGGAGELFF,TGTGCCAGCAGCTTAACCCTCGGCGGGGCCGGGGAGCTGTTTTTT
TRBV7-6,TRBJ2-1,few,TRBD2,CASSSLATVNEQFF,TGTGCCAGCAGCTCACTAGCGACCGTAAATGAGCAGTTCTTC
TRBV5-1,TRBJ2-5,-,-,CASSLVGSQETQYF,TGCGCCAGCAGCTTGGTTGGCAGCCAAGAGACCCAGTACTTC
TRBV20-1,TRBJ2-1,few,TRBD1,CSASTSGTGGGEQFF,TGCAGTGCTAGTACTTCCGGGACAGGGGGAGGTGAGCAGTTCTTC
TRBV28,TRBJ2-2,large,-,CASSSRGIGELFF,TGTGCCAGCAGTTCCCGTGGTATAGGGGAGCTGTTTTTT
TRBV2,TRBJ2-6,few,-,CASSGDRDGYSGANVLTF,TGTGCCAGCAGTGGAGACCGGGACGGCTACTCTGGGGCCAACGTCCTGACTTTC
TRBV10-3,TRBJ2-5,few,TRBD1,CAITRDRGGETQYF,TGTGCCATCACTAGGGACAGGGGAGGCGAGACCCAGTACTTC
TRBV30,TRBJ1-6,-,-,CAWSVAGYRSPLHF,TGTGCCTGGAGTGTGGCAGGTTACAGATCACCCCTCCACTTT
TRBV20-1,TRBJ2-7,-,-,CSARDLRLLGTYEQYF,TGCAGTGCTAGAGATCTCCGACTATTAGGGACCTACGAGCAGTACTTC